This T cell receptor beta chain is drawn from a study of control samples from healthy donors and cancer patients. This CDR3 has 14 residues. The germline V and J ends were trimmed by 6 bases and 4 bases, with 14 bases remaining between them. CDR1 is KGHSH, CDR2 LQKENI, per germline. Libraries were prepared by immunoSEQ multiplex PCR; TCRdb keeps only in-frame clonotypes and omits some of them. The data show fewer than 65,000 clones, with about 80% seen just once and about 9.5% held by the top ten. The source of this sequence is a man between 65 and 85 years old in good health. The V call is TRBV18, the J call TRBJ2-3; no clear D. The sequencing sample was made of blood. CDR3: CASSSLGPPDTQYF. DNA of the CDR3: TGTGCCAGCTCTTCACTCGGCCCGCCAGATACGCAGTATTTT.